This T cell receptor (beta chain) was found in a study of identifying expanded T cells in peripheral blood. Overall study results and limits: Clone count variance between two-week samples rose with total template count. About 1.2 clones differed between technical replicates, versus around 16 and 19 over time.

Healthy donors had no documented immune events, such as infections, while sampled. Per the germline V gene, CDR1 is MNHEY and CDR2 is SMNVEV (reference sequence). Between the trimmed V and J ends, which lost 7 bases and 7 bases, there was a span of 19 bases. The CDR3 covers 15 residues. The repertoire was sequenced with immunoSEQ multiplex PCR; TCRdb's copy has only in-frame clones and lacks some. The repertoire holds roughly 63,000 clones, with over 80% as singletons. Remarks on this clone: The antigen is undetermined.

Sequencing was done on a sample of blood. The chain employs TRBV27 and TRBJ1-4; tentatively, D is TRBD1 (6 bases). The TCR originated in a person aged 18-69 years in good health. The CDR3 DNA follows: TGTGCCAGCAAGCGGGGTGGCAGGGGTTTTGAAAAACTGTTTTTT. Translating gives CASKRGGRGFEKLFF.